Detailed here is one T cell receptor (beta chain). Its target is not known. This sample was included in a study of CD8+CD57+ T cells in acquired aplastic anemia. Study in general: Sorted CD4+ and CD8+ cells yielded roughly 3 ug of DNA on average. Study-level points and caveats: Between patients and controls, CD8+ Simpson's diversity did not vary significantly.

For CDR3 and TCR beta VDJ profiling, genomic DNA was the template used. TCRdb analysed the reads with MiXCR anew, one entry per CDR3 protein. Counted here are around 150,000 distinct CDR3 sequences, roughly 48% occurring once; the ten biggest clones make up about 1.1%. Germline V gene sequence: CDR1 SNHLY, CDR2 FYNNEI. J was trimmed by 6 bases and V by 5 bases; bases with no gene match: 9. This CDR3 comprises 17 residues. V is TRBV2 and J is TRBJ2-2; 13 nucleotides match TRBD2. Sample: sorted CD4+, CD8+, or CD8+CD57+ T cells (not recorded which) from PBMCs. The TCR comes from a human donor in good health. In DNA form, the CDR3 reads TGTGCCAGCAGTTTATGGGAACTAGCGGGAGGGCCCGGGGAGCTGTTTTTT. Protein sequence: CASSLWELAGGPGELFF.